This T cell receptor (beta chain) was retrieved from a study of blood T cells in healthy people across ages. This clonotype showed up many times. The antigen remains unidentified. V was clipped by 0 bases and J by 6 bases, with 9 bases between them. Germline V lookup: CDR1 MGHRA, CDR2 YSYEKL. The CDR3 spans 14 residues. Then a second PCR, running about 6 to 12 cycles, was carried out with a sample-barcoded 5' primer and a J-beta primer mix. TCRdb called the 5' RACE reads again in MiXCR, with one record for every CDR3 protein. The sample carries some 1.6 million distinct CDR3 sequences, almost 35% recorded once. Findings and limits, study-wide: Older age coincided with a roughly linear decline in TCR beta diversity per million T cells. It was not known whether donors were CMV positive (a possible confounder of expanded clonotype changes).

The source material was blood. The source of this sequence is a woman in her 30s in good health. The chain uses TRBV4-1 and TRBJ2-1; D remains unclear. CDR3 sequence reads: CASSQDAARNEQFF. CDR3 DNA: TGCGCCAGCAGCCAAGATGCAGCGCGCAATGAGCAGTTCTTC.